This TCR beta chain was documented in a study of beta chain features in type 1 diabetes. The wider study: All samples yielded around 98 million examined sorted cells. Study conclusions and caveats: Fewer insertions but more deletions were seen at VDJ junctions in type 1 diabetes patients. In comparison with healthy donors, patients had naive, central memory and Treg TCRB repertoires that appeared more similar.

Since all of the isolated RNA was reverse transcribed, expressed TCRB transcripts were what got sequenced. TCRdb keeps only in-frame clones here, not all; method: immunoSEQ multiplex PCR. The table has roughly 400,000 clones, roughly 16% seen once. CD4+ naive, central memory, regulatory and stem cell-like memory cells were sorted via CD45RO/CCR7/CD25/CD127/CD95/CD27. This CDR3 has 19 residues. V lost 2 bases and J lost 4; bases outside the gene matches: 18. Germline CDR1 is SGHRS and CDR2 is YFSETQ. To note about this clone: Its antigen is unidentified.

Source material: naive CD4+ T cells from blood. The chain joins TRBV5-1 to TRBJ2-4; 7 bases fit TRBD2. The TCR sequence derives from a woman aged 18-29 years in good health. CDR3: CASSFFSSGARDMKNIQYF. CDR3 DNA: TGCGCCAGCAGCTTCTTCTCAAGCGGGGCCCGAGACATGAAAAACATTCAGTACTTC. Complete variable domain (other parts from reference TRBV5-1 and TRBJ2-4): KAGVTQTPRYLIKTRGQQVTLSCSPISGHRSVSWYQQTPGQGLQFLFEYFSETQRNKGNFPGRFSGRQFSNSRSEMNVSTLELGDSALYLCASSFFSSGARDMKNIQYFGAGTRLSVL.